One sample yielded the 6 T cell receptor beta chains listed below, sequenced in a study of cytomegalovirus exposure and HLA in healthy donors. Researchers ran the PCR with 60 Vbeta and 13 Jbeta primers. Produced via immunoSEQ multiplex PCR; TCRdb's table is partial and in-frame only. The table has some 120,000 clones, roughly four fifths seen once. The specimen was PBMCs. The source is a woman in her thirties or forties in good health and CMV-seropositive.

This sequence joins TRBV28 and TRBJ2-7; D call uncertain. The CDR3 extends over 11 amino acids. Germline lookup yields CDR1 MDHEN and CDR2 SYDVKM. Trimming pared 5 bases from V and 3 bases from J, leaving 5 bases between. The CDR3 DNA sequence: TGTGCCAGCAGTCCCGGCTACGAGCAGTACTTC. This codes for CASSPGYEQYF.

This clone was detected once. This chain joins TRBV28 and TRBJ2-7; TRBD1 matches 7 bases. The CDR3 is 18 amino acids. CDR1 MDHEN and CDR2 SYDVKM come from the germline V gene. V shed 2 bases, J shed 0 bases, and the junction held 13 bases outside the gene matches. CDR3 loop: CASSLDYQGVKSSYEQYF. The CDR3 DNA is TGTGCCAGCAGTTTAGATTATCAGGGGGTTAAGAGCTCCTACGAGCAGTACTTC.

V is TRBV5-1 and J is TRBJ2-1, with D unresolved. The CDR3 spans 14 residues. CDR1 SGHRS and CDR2 YFSETQ come from the germline V gene. Trimming removed 0 bases at V and 6 bases at J, with 10 bases between. The CDR3 sequence: CASSLDSRGNEQFF. DNA of the CDR3: TGCGCCAGCAGCTTGGACTCACGAGGCAATGAGCAGTTCTTC.

V is TRBV28 and J is TRBJ1-5; 12 bases are shared with TRBD1. CDR3 length: 18 residues. Germline V lookup: CDR1 MDHEN, CDR2 SYDVKM. Unmatched junction bases numbered 10, after V lost 1 base and J lost 6 bases. The CDR3 loop is CASSLYILGTGGFQPQHF. The CDR3 nucleotides are TGTGCCAGCAGTTTATATATTCTTGGGACAGGGGGCTTTCAGCCCCAGCATTTT. The full variable domain, its missing parts supplied by reference TRBV28 and TRBJ1-5, is DVKVTQSSRYLVKRTGEKVFLECVQDMDHENMFWYRQDPGLGLRLIYFSYDVKMKEKGDIPEGYSVSREKKERFSLILESASTNQTSMYLCASSLYILGTGGFQPQHFGDGTRLSIL.

V usage is TRBV29-1 and J usage is TRBJ2-1, with 15 positions matching TRBD2. The trim removed 7 bases at V and 8 bases at J, leaving 3 bases unmatched. The CDR3 covers 13 residues. The germline V gene has CDR1 SQVTM and CDR2 ANQGSEA. This CDR3 reads CSGGLAGGDEQFF. The CDR3 DNA follows: TGCAGCGGGGGACTAGCGGGAGGCGATGAGCAGTTCTTC.

The V gene is TRBV4-1, the J gene TRBJ1-5; possible D gene TRBD1, 5 bases. The CDR3 contains 15 residues. Germline CDR1 MGHRA, CDR2 YSYEKL. The V gene lost 0 bases and the J gene lost 4 bases, with 10 bases spanning the gap. CDR3 protein: CASSQDQGLNQPQHF. The CDR3 nucleotides are TGCGCCAGCAGCCAAGATCAGGGTTTGAATCAGCCCCAGCATTTT.